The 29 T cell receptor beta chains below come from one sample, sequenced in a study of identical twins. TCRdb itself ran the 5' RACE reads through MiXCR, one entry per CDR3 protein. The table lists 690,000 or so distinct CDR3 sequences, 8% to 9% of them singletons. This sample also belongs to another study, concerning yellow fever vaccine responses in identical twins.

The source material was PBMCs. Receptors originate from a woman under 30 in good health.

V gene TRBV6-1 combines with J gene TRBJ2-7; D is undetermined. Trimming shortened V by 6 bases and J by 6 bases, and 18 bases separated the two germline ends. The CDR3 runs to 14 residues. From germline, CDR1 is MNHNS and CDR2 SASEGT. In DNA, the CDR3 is TGTGCCAGCAGCCCTACTACACCTACGGGCGAGCAGTACTTC. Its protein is CASSPTTPTGEQYF.

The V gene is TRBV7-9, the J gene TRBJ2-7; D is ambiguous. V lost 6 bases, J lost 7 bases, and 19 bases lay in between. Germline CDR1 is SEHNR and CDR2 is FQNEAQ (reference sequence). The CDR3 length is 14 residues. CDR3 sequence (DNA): TGTGCCAGCAGTCGTAGTGAATCCCCCGGTGAGCAGTACTTC. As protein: CASSRSESPGEQYF.

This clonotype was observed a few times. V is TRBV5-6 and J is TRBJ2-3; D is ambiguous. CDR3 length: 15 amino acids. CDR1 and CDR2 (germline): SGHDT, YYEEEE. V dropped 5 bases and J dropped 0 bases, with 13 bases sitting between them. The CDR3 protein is CASREALYSTDTQYF. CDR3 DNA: TGTGCCAGCAGAGAAGCCCTCTATAGCACAGATACGCAGTATTTT.

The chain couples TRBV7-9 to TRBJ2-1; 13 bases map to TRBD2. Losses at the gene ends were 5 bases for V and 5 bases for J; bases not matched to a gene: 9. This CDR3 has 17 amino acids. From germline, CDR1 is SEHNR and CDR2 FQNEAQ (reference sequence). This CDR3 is CASSKTSGGATHNEQFF. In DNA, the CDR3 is TGTGCCAGCAGCAAAACTAGCGGGGGGGCCACCCACAATGAGCAGTTCTTC.

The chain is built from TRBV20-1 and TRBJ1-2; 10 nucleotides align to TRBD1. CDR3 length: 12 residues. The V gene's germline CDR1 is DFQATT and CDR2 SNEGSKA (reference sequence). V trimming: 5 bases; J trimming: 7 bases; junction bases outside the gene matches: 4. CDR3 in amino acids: CSALTGGSGYTF. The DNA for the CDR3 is TGCAGTGCTCTGACAGGGGGCAGTGGCTACACCTTC.

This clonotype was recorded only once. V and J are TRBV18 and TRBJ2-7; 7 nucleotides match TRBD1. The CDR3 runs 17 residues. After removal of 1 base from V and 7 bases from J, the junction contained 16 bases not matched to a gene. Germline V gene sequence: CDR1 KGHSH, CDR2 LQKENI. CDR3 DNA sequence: TGTGCCAGCTCACCACGCACAGGGGCCCCGACCTCTAGGGAGCAGTACTTC. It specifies CASSPRTGAPTSREQYF.

CDR3 bases: TGTGCCAGCAGCTTAGGAAGTGGGAGAGAGTACAATGAGCAGTTCTTC. Its translation is CASSLGSGREYNEQFF. The chain is built from TRBV7-9 and TRBJ2-1; D is perhaps TRBD2 (5 bases). Germline V gene sequence: CDR1 SEHNR, CDR2 FQNEAQ (reference sequence). CDR3 length equals 16 residues. Trimming took 1 base from V and 4 from J, leaving 14 bases between them.

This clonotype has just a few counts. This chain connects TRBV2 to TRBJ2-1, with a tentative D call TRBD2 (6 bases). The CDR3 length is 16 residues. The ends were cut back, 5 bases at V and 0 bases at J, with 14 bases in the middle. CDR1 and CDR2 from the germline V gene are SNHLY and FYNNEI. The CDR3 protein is CASSSDHGSSYNEQFF. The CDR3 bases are TGTGCCAGCAGTTCTGATCACGGGAGCTCCTACAATGAGCAGTTCTTC.

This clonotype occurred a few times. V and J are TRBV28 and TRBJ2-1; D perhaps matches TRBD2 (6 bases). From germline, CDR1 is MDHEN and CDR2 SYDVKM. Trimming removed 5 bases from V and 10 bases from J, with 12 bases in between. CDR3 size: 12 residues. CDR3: CASSARRDEQFF. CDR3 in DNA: TGTGCCAGCAGTGCCCGGAGGGACGAGCAGTTCTTC.

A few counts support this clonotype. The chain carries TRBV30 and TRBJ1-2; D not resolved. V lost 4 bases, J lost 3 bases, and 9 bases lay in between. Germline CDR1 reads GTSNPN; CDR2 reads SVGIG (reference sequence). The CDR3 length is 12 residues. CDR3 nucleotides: TGTGCCTGGACTGAGGAAGACTATGGCTACACCTTC. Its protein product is CAWTEEDYGYTF.

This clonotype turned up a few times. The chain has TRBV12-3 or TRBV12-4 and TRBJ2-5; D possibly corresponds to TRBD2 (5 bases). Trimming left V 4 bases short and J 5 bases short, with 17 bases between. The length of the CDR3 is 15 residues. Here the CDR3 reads CASSSLSDLWETQYF. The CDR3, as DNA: TGTGCCAGCAGTTCACTTAGCGACCTCTGGGAGACCCAGTACTTC.

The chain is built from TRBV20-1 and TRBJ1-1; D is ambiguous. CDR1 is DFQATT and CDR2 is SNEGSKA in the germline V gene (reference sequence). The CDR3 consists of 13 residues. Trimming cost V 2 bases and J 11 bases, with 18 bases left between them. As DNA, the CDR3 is TGCAGTGCTAGACCCTGGTCTTCTGAGGTGGCTTTCTTT. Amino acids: CSARPWSSEVAFF.

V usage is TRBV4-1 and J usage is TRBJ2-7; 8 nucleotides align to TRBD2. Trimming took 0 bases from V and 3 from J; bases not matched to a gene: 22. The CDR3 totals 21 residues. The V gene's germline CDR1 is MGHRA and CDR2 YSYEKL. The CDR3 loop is CASSQEPPGLVTRPTGYEQYF. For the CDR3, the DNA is TGCGCCAGCAGCCAAGAACCGCCGGGACTAGTAACGAGACCTACGGGCTACGAGCAGTACTTC.

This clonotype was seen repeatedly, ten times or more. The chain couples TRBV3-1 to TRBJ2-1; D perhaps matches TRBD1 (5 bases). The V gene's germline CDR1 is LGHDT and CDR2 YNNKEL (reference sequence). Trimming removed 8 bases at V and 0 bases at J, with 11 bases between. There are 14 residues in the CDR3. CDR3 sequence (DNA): TGTGCCAGCGGGGCCTTGAGCTCCTACAATGAGCAGTTCTTC. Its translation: CASGALSSYNEQFF.

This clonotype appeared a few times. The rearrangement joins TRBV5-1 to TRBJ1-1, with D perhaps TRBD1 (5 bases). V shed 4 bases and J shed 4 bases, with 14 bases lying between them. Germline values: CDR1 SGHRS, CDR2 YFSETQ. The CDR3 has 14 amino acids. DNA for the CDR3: TGCGCCAGCAGCCCGGGACGGCCGGGCACTGAAGCTTTCTTT. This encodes CASSPGRPGTEAFF.

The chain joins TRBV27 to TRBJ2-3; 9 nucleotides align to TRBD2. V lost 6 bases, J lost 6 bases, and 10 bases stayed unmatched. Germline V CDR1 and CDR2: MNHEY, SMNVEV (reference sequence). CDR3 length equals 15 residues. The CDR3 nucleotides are TGTGCCAGCAGCGTCGGGGGACTAGCTTCGGATACGCAGTATTTT. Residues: CASSVGGLASDTQYF.

DNA for the CDR3: TGTGCCAGCAGCCGGGACAGGGTTCGAGAGACCCAGTACTTC. Its translation: CASSRDRVRETQYF. V usage is TRBV7-9 and J usage is TRBJ2-5; TRBD1 matches at 9 bases. Trimming removed 5 bases from V and 4 bases from J; junction bases left unmatched: 5. Germline lookup yields CDR1 SEHNR and CDR2 FQNEAQ (reference sequence). The CDR3 is made up of 14 amino acids.

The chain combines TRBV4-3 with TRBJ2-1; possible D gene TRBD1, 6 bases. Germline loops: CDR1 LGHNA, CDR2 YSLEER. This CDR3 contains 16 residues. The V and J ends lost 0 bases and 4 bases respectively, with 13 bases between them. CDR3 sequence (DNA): TGCGCCAGCAGCCAAGACAGGGGCCTTCTGTACAATGAGCAGTTCTTC. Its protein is CASSQDRGLLYNEQFF.

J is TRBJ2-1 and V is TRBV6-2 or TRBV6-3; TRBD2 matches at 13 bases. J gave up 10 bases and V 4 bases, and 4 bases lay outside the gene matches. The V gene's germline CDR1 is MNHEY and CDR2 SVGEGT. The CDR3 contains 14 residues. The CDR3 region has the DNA TGTGCCAGCAGTTTCACTAGCGGGAGGGACGAGCAGTTCTTC. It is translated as CASSFTSGRDEQFF.

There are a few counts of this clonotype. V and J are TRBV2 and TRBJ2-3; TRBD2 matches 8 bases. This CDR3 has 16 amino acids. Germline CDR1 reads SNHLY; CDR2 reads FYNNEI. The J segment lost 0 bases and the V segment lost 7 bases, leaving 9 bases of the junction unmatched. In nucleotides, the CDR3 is TGTGCCAGCACTCTGCGGCCGGGGGGGAGCACAGATACGCAGTATTTT. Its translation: CASTLRPGGSTDTQYF. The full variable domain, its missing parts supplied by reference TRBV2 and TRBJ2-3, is EPEVTQTPSHQVTQMGQEVILRCVPISNHLYFYWYRQILGQKVEFLVSFYNNEISEKSEIFDDQFSVERPDGSNFTLKIRSTKLEDSAMYFCASTLRPGGSTDTQYFGPGTRLTVL.

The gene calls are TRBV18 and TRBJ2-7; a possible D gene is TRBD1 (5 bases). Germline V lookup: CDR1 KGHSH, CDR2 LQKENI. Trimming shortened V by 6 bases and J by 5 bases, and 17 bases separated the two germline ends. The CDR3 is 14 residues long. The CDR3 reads CASSSDRKGNEQYF. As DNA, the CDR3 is TGTGCCAGCTCCTCGGACCGAAAGGGGAACGAGCAGTACTTC. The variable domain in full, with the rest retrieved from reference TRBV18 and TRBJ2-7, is NAGVMQNPRHLVRRRGQEARLRCSPMKGHSHVYWYRQLPEEGLKFMVYLQKENIIDESGMPKERFSAEFPKEGPSILRIQQVVRGDSAAYFCASSSDRKGNEQYFGPGTRLTVT.

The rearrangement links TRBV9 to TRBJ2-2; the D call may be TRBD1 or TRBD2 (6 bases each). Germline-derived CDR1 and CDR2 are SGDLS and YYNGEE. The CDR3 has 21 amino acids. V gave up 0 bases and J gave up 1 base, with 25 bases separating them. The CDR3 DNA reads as TGTGCCAGCAGCGTAGCCCCTCCGGGGGCGGGAATTGGTCGGAACACCGGGGAGCTGTTTTTT. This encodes CASSVAPPGAGIGRNTGELFF. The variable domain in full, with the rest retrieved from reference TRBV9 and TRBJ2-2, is DSGVTQTPKHLITATGQRVTLRCSPRSGDLSVYWYQQSLDQGLQFLIQYYNGEERAKGNILERFSAQQFPDLHSELNLSSLELGDSALYFCASSVAPPGAGIGRNTGELFFGEGSRLTVL.

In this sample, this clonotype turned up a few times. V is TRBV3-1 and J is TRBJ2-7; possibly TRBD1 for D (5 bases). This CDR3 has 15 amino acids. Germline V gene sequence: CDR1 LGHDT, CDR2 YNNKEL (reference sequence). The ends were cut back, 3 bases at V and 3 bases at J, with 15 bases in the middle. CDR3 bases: TGTGCCAGCAGCCATATTGACAGTGGGGACTACGAGCAGTACTTC. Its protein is CASSHIDSGDYEQYF.

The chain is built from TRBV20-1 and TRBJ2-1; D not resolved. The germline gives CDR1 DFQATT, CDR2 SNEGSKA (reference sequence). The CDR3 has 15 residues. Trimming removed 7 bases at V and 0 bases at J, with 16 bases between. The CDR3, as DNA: TGCAGTGGGCTCAGTGGCGAGAGCTCCTACAATGAGCAGTTCTTC. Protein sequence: CSGLSGESSYNEQFF.

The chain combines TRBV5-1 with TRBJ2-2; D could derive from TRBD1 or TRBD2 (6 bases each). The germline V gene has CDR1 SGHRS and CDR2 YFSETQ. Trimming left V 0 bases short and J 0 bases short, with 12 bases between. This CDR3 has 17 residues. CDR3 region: CASSLEGGPPNTGELFF. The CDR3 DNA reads TGCGCCAGCAGCTTGGAAGGGGGGCCGCCGAACACCGGGGAGCTGTTTTTT. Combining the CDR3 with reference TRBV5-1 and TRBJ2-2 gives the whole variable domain KAGVTQTPRYLIKTRGQQVTLSCSPISGHRSVSWYQQTPGQGLQFLFEYFSETQRNKGNFPGRFSGRQFSNSRSEMNVSTLELGDSALYLCASSLEGGPPNTGELFFGEGSRLTVL.

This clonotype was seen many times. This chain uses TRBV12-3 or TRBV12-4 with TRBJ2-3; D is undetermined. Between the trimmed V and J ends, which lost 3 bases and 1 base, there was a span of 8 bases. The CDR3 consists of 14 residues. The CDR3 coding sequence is TGTGCCAGCAGTTTTTCATCGGGCACAGATACGCAGTATTTT. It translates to CASSFSSGTDTQYF.

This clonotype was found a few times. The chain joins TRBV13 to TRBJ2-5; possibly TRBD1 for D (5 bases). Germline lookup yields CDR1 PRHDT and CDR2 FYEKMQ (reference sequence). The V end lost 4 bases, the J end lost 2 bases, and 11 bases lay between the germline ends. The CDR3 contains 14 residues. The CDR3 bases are TGTGCCAGCAGCTCGGTGGGGCGGCAAGAGACCCAGTACTTC. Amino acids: CASSSVGRQETQYF.

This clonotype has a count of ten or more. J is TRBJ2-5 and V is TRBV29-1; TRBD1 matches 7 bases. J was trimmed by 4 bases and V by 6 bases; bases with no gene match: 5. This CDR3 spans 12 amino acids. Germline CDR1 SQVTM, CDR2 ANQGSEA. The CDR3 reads CSVSRQGETQYF. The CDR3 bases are TGCAGCGTCAGCCGACAGGGAGAGACCCAGTACTTC.

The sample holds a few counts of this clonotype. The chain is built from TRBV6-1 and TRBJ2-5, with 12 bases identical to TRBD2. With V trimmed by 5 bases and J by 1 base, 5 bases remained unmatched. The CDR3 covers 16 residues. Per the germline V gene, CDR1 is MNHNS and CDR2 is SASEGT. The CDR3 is CASSQLTSGGQETQYF. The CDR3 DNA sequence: TGTGCCAGCAGTCAACTGACTAGCGGGGGCCAAGAGACCCAGTACTTC.